Presented here are 26 T cell receptor beta chains from one specimen sequenced in a study of blood T cells in healthy people across ages. A second PCR, run for roughly 7 to 11 cycles, used a sample-barcoded 5' primer plus a J-beta primer mix. TCRdb called the 5' RACE reads again in MiXCR, with one record for every CDR3 protein. Seen here are 1,300,000 or so distinct CDR3 sequences, 59% observed once, and the top ten hold 5.5% to 8%. The source material was blood. The receptors were gathered from a man younger than 35 in good health.

The V gene is TRBV12-3 or TRBV12-4, the J gene TRBJ2-2, with TRBD1 as a possible D gene (5 bases). The CDR3 covers 14 residues. The germline V and J ends were trimmed by 2 bases and 6 bases, with 10 bases remaining between them. The CDR3 nucleotides are TGTGCCAGCAGTTTAAGCCAGGGCTCCGGGGAGCTGTTTTTT. It codes for CASSLSQGSGELFF.

This clonotype has more than one count but fewer than ten. The chain recombines TRBV7-2 with TRBJ1-4; D not resolved. There are 13 residues in the CDR3. Germline lookup yields CDR1 SGHTA and CDR2 FQGNSA. The ends were cut back, 1 base at V and 8 bases at J, with 8 bases in the middle. As DNA, the CDR3 is TGTGCCAGCAGCTTAGATTTGCGGGAAAAACTGTTTTTT. Protein: CASSLDLREKLFF.

The V gene is TRBV4-1, the J gene TRBJ2-1; no clear D gene. The DNA end lines up better with TRBJ2-7; the J call may be wrong. The germline V gene has CDR1 MGHRA and CDR2 YSYEKL. The CDR3 spans 14 residues. The CDR3 reads CASSQESSYNEQYF. In DNA, the CDR3 is TGCGCCAGCAGCCAGGAGAGCTCCTACAATGAGCAGTACTTC.

This chain uses TRBV20-1 with TRBJ2-7; maybe TRBD1 (7 bases). V was shortened by 5 bases and J by 1 base, with 15 bases between the two germline ends. Per the germline V gene, CDR1 is DFQATT and CDR2 is SNEGSKA (reference sequence). The CDR3 covers 14 residues. CDR3 nucleotides: TGCAGTGCTGTTCGGAGGGACAGATCCTACGAGCAGTACTTC. It is translated as CSAVRRDRSYEQYF.

This rearrangement joins TRBV25-1 to TRBJ2-1; D may match TRBD1 or TRBD2 (5 bases each). Per the germline V gene, CDR1 is MGHDK and CDR2 is SYGVNS. This CDR3 contains 12 residues. Trimming left V 8 bases short and J 4 bases short, with 9 bases between. The CDR3 DNA reads TGTGCCAGCTGGGACCAATACAATGAGCAGTTCTTC. It yields the protein CASWDQYNEQFF.

The gene calls are TRBV28 and TRBJ2-1; 10 bases are a match to TRBD2. This CDR3 spans 14 amino acids. V was clipped by 7 bases and J by 8 bases; unmatched bases: 8. The germline V gene encodes CDR1 MDHEN and CDR2 SYDVKM. The CDR3 sequence is CASNPLAGEDEQFF. The CDR3 DNA follows: TGTGCCAGCAATCCTCTAGCGGGGGAGGATGAGCAGTTCTTC. The full variable domain, with the rest looked up from reference TRBV28 and TRBJ2-1, is DVKVTQSSRYLVKRTGEKVFLECVQDMDHENMFWYRQDPGLGLRLIYFSYDVKMKEKGDIPEGYSVSREKKERFSLILESASTNQTSMYLCASNPLAGEDEQFFGPGTRLTVL.

V and J are TRBV18 and TRBJ2-7; 9 positions agree with TRBD1. The germline gives CDR1 KGHSH, CDR2 LQKENI. The CDR3 extends over 15 amino acids. The ends lost 0 bases at V and 5 bases at J; junction bases unmatched: 5. This CDR3 is CASSPPDRGFHEQYF. In DNA, the CDR3 is TGTGCCAGCTCACCACCGGACAGGGGATTCCACGAGCAGTACTTC.

The rearrangement links TRBV19 to TRBJ2-5, with 8 bases lining up with TRBD2. V shed 2 bases and J 4 bases; nucleotides not matched to a gene: 6. CDR3 length: 15 residues. Germline V CDR1 and CDR2: LNHDA, SQIVND (reference sequence). The CDR3 sequence is CASSIIPSGRETQYF. CDR3 sequence (DNA): TGTGCCAGTAGTATAATACCGAGCGGGAGAGAGACCCAGTACTTC.

The chain carries TRBV29-1 and TRBJ1-2, with TRBD1 matching 7 bases. CDR1 SQVTM and CDR2 ANQGSEA come from the germline V gene. The CDR3 totals 12 residues. The junction had 4 bases not matched to a gene; V was cut back by 4 bases and J by 5 bases. The CDR3 here is CSVGDRVYGYTF. The CDR3 bases are TGCAGCGTTGGAGACAGGGTTTATGGCTACACCTTC.

This chain links TRBV7-9 with TRBJ2-5; no clear D. Germline CDR1 is SEHNR and CDR2 is FQNEAQ (reference sequence). V was cut by 5 bases and J by 4 bases, with 11 bases left in between. The CDR3 loop spans 13 amino acids. CDR3 in amino acids: CASSPAGLETQYF. In nucleotides, the CDR3 is TGTGCCAGCAGCCCTGCCGGTTTAGAGACCCAGTACTTC.

This clonotype was counted only a few times. V and J are TRBV25-1 and TRBJ1-2, with 7 bases matching TRBD1. With V trimmed by 8 bases and J by 2 bases, 2 bases remained unmatched. The CDR3 is made up of 12 amino acids. Germline-derived CDR1 and CDR2 are MGHDK and SYGVNS. Written as DNA, the CDR3 is TGTGCCAGCCCGACAGGGAACTATGGCTACACCTTC. As protein: CASPTGNYGYTF.

J is TRBJ1-2 and V is TRBV7-9; D not certain. The CDR3 consists of 13 residues. Germline-derived CDR1 and CDR2 are SEHNR and FQNEAQ (reference sequence). V lost 1 base, J lost 10 bases, and 13 bases lay in between. The CDR3 is CASSLGGSDDYTF. Written as DNA, the CDR3 is TGTGCCAGCAGCTTAGGAGGGTCCGATGACTACACCTTC.

The chain joins TRBV11-2 to TRBJ2-3, with D unresolved. Trimming shortened V by 5 bases and J by 6 bases, and 9 bases separated the two germline ends. CDR3 size: 12 residues. Germline lookup yields CDR1 SGHAT and CDR2 FQNNGV. The CDR3 DNA is TGTGCCAGCAGCATAGGACGGGATACGCAGTATTTT. This encodes CASSIGRDTQYF. Together with reference TRBV11-2 and TRBJ2-3, the CDR3 gives the full variable domain: EAGVAQSPRYKIIEKRQSVAFWCNPISGHATLYWYQQILGQGPKLLIQFQNNGVVDDSQLPKDRFSAERLKGVDSTLKIQPAKLEDSAVYLCASSIGRDTQYFGPGTRLTVL.

The chain carries TRBV11-3 and TRBJ2-2, with D possibly TRBD2 on 5 matching bases. Looked up from germline, CDR1 is SGHNT and CDR2 is YENEEA. The CDR3 has 13 amino acids. Between the trimmed V and J ends, which lost 5 bases and 6 bases, there was a span of 10 bases. The CDR3 DNA is TGTGCCAGCAGCCCCCGGCGGGCCGGGGAGCTGTTTTTT. Its protein is CASSPRRAGELFF. Full variable domain (remainder filled in from reference TRBV11-3 and TRBJ2-2): EAGVVQSPRYKIIEKKQPVAFWCNPISGHNTLYWYLQNLGQGPELLIRYENEEAVDDSQLPKDRFSAERLKGVDSTLKIQPAELGDSAVYLCASSPRRAGELFFGEGSRLTVL.

The V and J genes are TRBV27 and TRBJ1-5; no reliable D call. Germline V gene data show CDR1 as MNHEY and CDR2 as SMNVEV (reference sequence). The ends were cut back, 2 bases at V and 2 bases at J, with 10 bases in the middle. The CDR3 covers 15 residues. This chain's CDR3 is CASSLIALGNQPQHF. The CDR3 coding sequence is TGTGCCAGCAGTTTAATCGCGTTGGGCAATCAGCCCCAGCATTTT.

The chain uses TRBV25-1 and TRBJ2-5; the D gene is possibly TRBD1 (7 bases). The CDR3 is 15 amino acids. Germline V CDR1 and CDR2: MGHDK, SYGVNS. V was pared by 1 base and J by 4 bases, with 13 bases between. The CDR3: CASSELEGAGETQYF. CDR3 nucleotides: TGTGCCAGCAGTGAATTGGAGGGGGCGGGAGAGACCCAGTACTTC.

This chain links TRBV6-5 with TRBJ2-3; TRBD2 matches 8 bases. This CDR3 contains 16 residues. Losses at the gene ends were 5 bases for V and 5 bases for J; bases not matched to a gene: 12. Germline CDR1 MNHEY, CDR2 SVGAGI. Here the CDR3 reads CASSRNGGALGDTQYF. CDR3 bases: TGTGCCAGCAGTAGGAACGGGGGGGCCCTTGGAGATACGCAGTATTTT.

The CDR3 loop reads CASRVVDIQYF. CDR3 sequence (DNA): TGTGCCAGCAGGGTTGTAGACATTCAGTACTTC. The chain combines TRBV6-2 or TRBV6-3 with TRBJ2-4; D is unclear. From germline, CDR1 is MNHEY and CDR2 SVGEGT. The CDR3 has 11 residues. The V gene lost 6 bases and the J gene lost 8 bases, with 8 bases spanning the gap.

The rearrangement joins TRBV20-1 to TRBJ1-1; the D is unclear. The CDR3 covers 12 residues. CDR1 and CDR2 (germline): DFQATT, SNEGSKA (reference sequence). Trimming removed 6 bases at V and 5 bases at J, with 13 bases between. This CDR3 is CSANGGETEAFF. DNA for the CDR3: TGCAGTGCCAACGGCGGGGAAACTGAAGCTTTCTTT.

The V call is TRBV24-1, the J call TRBJ1-2; D unresolved. V gave up 7 bases and J gave up 3 bases, with 20 bases separating them. This CDR3 has 16 residues. Germline V lookup: CDR1 KGHDR, CDR2 SFDVKD. CDR3 coding DNA: TGTGCCACCAGACACCCGGGAGGCAGGCTCGACTATGGCTACACCTTC. This codes for CATRHPGGRLDYGYTF.

CDR3 region: CSARDDYNSPLHF. The CDR3 DNA is TGCAGTGCCCGGGACGACTATAATTCACCCCTCCACTTT. The J gene is TRBJ1-6, the V gene TRBV20-1; a weak D match, TRBD1 (5 bases). The CDR3 is made up of 13 amino acids. CDR1 is DFQATT, CDR2 SNEGSKA, per germline (reference sequence). Trimming took off 6 bases at V and 3 bases at J, with 9 bases between the two ends.

In this sample, this clonotype turned up many times. This chain joins TRBV6-5 and TRBJ2-7, with a possible D match to TRBD1 (6 bases). V gave up 5 bases and J gave up 0 bases, with 8 bases separating them. Germline V lookup: CDR1 MNHEY, CDR2 SVGAGI. The CDR3 sequence is 13 residues long. CDR3 protein: CASSTDSSYEQYF. In nucleotides, the CDR3 is TGTGCCAGCAGTACGGACAGCTCCTACGAGCAGTACTTC.

The CDR3 DNA reads as TGTGCCGACAAAGCGGGGGGCTCCTACAATGAGCAGTTCTTC. Protein product: CADKAGGSYNEQFF. The V call is TRBV6-5, the J call TRBJ2-1; 9 bases line up with TRBD2. Germline V gives CDR1 MNHEY, CDR2 SVGAGI. V lost 11 bases to trimming and J lost 0 bases; unmatched junction nucleotides: 5. This CDR3 is 14 amino acids long.

This clonotype was recorded a few times. V usage is TRBV7-8 and J usage is TRBJ2-7; 9 bases map to TRBD2. The J segment lost 4 bases and the V segment lost 3 bases, leaving 4 bases of the junction unmatched. Germline CDR1 reads SGHVS; CDR2 reads FQNEAQ. The CDR3 sequence is 14 residues long. The chain's CDR3 is CASSLISGSYEQYF. The DNA for the CDR3 is TGTGCCAGCAGCTTGATTAGCGGGAGTTACGAGCAGTACTTC.

The chain couples TRBV29-1 to TRBJ2-1; perhaps TRBD2 as D (5 bases). The CDR3 runs to 11 residues. The V and J ends lost 7 bases and 4 bases respectively, with 8 bases between them. CDR1 and CDR2 from the germline V gene are SQVTM and ANQGSEA. As DNA, the CDR3 is TGCAGCGACACGGGGTACAATGAGCAGTTCTTC. It is translated as CSDTGYNEQFF.

This rearrangement joins TRBV12-3 or TRBV12-4 to TRBJ1-1; 10 bases are a match to TRBD1. V shed 4 bases and J 7 bases; nucleotides not matched to a gene: 12. The CDR3 length is 16 residues. The CDR3 region is CASSYPPWGTGDEAFF. In nucleotides, the CDR3 is TGTGCCAGCAGTTACCCCCCCTGGGGGACAGGGGATGAAGCTTTCTTT.